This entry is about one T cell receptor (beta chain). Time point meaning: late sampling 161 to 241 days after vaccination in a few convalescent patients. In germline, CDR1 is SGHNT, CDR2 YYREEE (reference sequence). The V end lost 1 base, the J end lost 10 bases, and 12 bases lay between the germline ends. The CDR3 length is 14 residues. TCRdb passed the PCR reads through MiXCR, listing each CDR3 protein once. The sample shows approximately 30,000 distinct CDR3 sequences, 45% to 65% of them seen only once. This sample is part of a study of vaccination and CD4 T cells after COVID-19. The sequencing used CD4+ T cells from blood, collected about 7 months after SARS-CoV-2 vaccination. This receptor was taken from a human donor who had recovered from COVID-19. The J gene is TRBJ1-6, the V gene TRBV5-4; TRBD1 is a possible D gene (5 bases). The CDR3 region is CASSLFREESPLHF. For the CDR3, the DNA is TGTGCCAGCAGCTTGTTCAGGGAGGAATCACCCCTCCACTTT.